The 10 T cell receptor beta chains listed next were all sequenced from one sample in a study of early stage breast cancer tumors. Data came from immunoSEQ multiplex PCR; TCRdb stores just in-frame clones and leaves some out. The top ten hold approximately 4.5% of the sample, which has approximately 70,000 clones, approximately 84% seen once. Sequences were obtained from blood. These receptors were taken from a person aged 35-50 years with breast cancer.

The chain employs TRBV12-5 and TRBJ2-1; 9 positions match TRBD2. The J segment lost 10 bases and the V segment lost 3 bases, leaving 10 bases of the junction unmatched. The germline CDR1 and CDR2 sequences are LGHNT and FRNRAP. The CDR3 extends over 15 amino acids. The CDR3 DNA is TGTGCTAGTGGTTTCGCAAATGCGGGAGGGCCCGAGCAGTTCTTC. Translating gives CASGFANAGGPEQFF.

The chain links TRBV28 to TRBJ2-1; 8 bases are a match to TRBD1. V shed 6 bases and J 0 bases; nucleotides not matched to a gene: 4. The CDR3 has 15 amino acids. Germline CDR1 is MDHEN and CDR2 is SYDVKM. The CDR3 protein is CASRRTGSSYNEQFF. CDR3 nucleotides: TGTGCCAGCAGACGGACAGGGTCCTCCTACAATGAGCAGTTCTTC.

This chain links TRBV5-1 with TRBJ2-1; possible D gene TRBD1, 6 bases. The CDR3 contains 14 residues. The V end was cut by 3 bases, the J end by 1 base, with 8 bases between. Germline V lookup: CDR1 SGHRS, CDR2 YFSETQ. DNA for the CDR3: TGCGCCAGCAGCTCCGGACAGTCCTACAATGAGCAGTTCTTC. Translation gives CASSSGQSYNEQFF.

V is TRBV2 and J is TRBJ2-1; D is uncertain. The V gene lost 6 bases and the J gene lost 7 bases, with 7 bases spanning the gap. The CDR3 is made up of 11 amino acids. Germline lookup yields CDR1 SNHLY and CDR2 FYNNEI. The CDR3, as DNA: TGTGCCAGCAGATCAAGTAATGAGCAGTTCTTC. Protein sequence: CASRSSNEQFF.

The V gene is TRBV6-4, the J gene TRBJ1-2, with unresolved D. V was pared by 3 bases and J by 5 bases, with 10 bases between. CDR1 is MRHNA, CDR2 SNTAGT, per germline. CDR3 size: 13 residues. CDR3 protein: CASSEFEGYGYTF. CDR3 bases: TGTGCCAGCAGTGAATTTGAAGGATATGGCTACACCTTC.

This chain connects TRBV27 to TRBJ2-5, with 9 bases identical to TRBD2. Losses at the gene ends were 5 bases for V and 4 bases for J; bases not matched to a gene: 20. Germline assignment: CDR1 MNHEY and CDR2 SMNVEV (reference sequence). This CDR3 has 19 amino acids. The CDR3 bases are TGTGCCAGCAGTCACCCCGGTCGGGCTTTTGGAGCGGGAGGAGAGACCCAGTACTTC. Its protein is CASSHPGRAFGAGGETQYF.

The rearrangement joins TRBV30 to TRBJ1-3; no clear D. V was cut by 2 bases and J by 0 bases, with 11 bases left in between. The CDR3 runs to 15 residues. From germline, CDR1 is GTSNPN and CDR2 SVGIG (reference sequence). The CDR3 DNA reads TGTGCCTGGAGTCCCCCGGGGTTCTCTGGAAACACCATATATTTT. This sequence encodes CAWSPPGFSGNTIYF.

The chain carries TRBV5-1 and TRBJ2-7; D is perhaps TRBD1 or TRBD2 (5 bases each). The CDR3 sequence is 14 residues long. Germline V gene data show CDR1 as SGHRS and CDR2 as YFSETQ. V lost 7 bases and J lost 5, with 19 bases in between. The CDR3, as DNA: TGCGCCAGCGCGCGACAGTCGAGTAGCGACGAGCAGTACTTC. Translated: CASARQSSSDEQYF.

The chain employs TRBV29-1 and TRBJ2-3; D is ambiguous. Germline-derived CDR1 and CDR2 are SQVTM and ANQGSEA. The CDR3 covers 13 residues. V was clipped by 4 bases and J by 3 bases, with 11 bases between them. In nucleotides, the CDR3 is TGCAGCGTTGCGGACCATTCAACAGATACGCAGTATTTT. It specifies CSVADHSTDTQYF.

This chain joins TRBV7-9 and TRBJ1-1; 8 bases map to TRBD1. This CDR3 comprises 17 residues. The trim removed 5 bases at V and 1 base at J, leaving 12 bases unmatched. The germline V gene encodes CDR1 SEHNR and CDR2 FQNEAQ (reference sequence). In DNA, the CDR3 is TGTGCCAGCAGCCGACCCCAGGGGGCGCAGGGGAACACTGAAGCTTTCTTT. Amino acids: CASSRPQGAQGNTEAFF.